This T cell receptor (beta chain) was found in a study of regulatory T cells in long-lasting Graves disease. Study information: For under 3 months, newly diagnosed Graves' patients had been taking antithyroid drugs.

Libraries of TCR beta came from iRepertoire HTBI primers plus Arm-PCR of CDR3 regions. In TCRdb, the multiplex PCR reads were re-called with MiXCR into one record per CDR3 protein. The repertoire holds about 530,000 distinct CDR3 sequences, with 15% to 20% as singletons. Regarding time point: newly diagnosed GD, antithyroid drugs for less than 3 months. RNA extracted from PBMCs served as the sequencing template. This clonotype has at least ten counts. The data were also submitted as part of a second study, on T cells in Graves' hyperthyroidism and ophthalmopathy. As reported in that work: A first-round RT-PCR of the TCR CDR3 used the HTBI primer set.

The sequence was collected from a woman aged 40-60 years with Graves disease. Sequencing was performed on peripheral blood mononuclear cells (PBMCs), taken at new diagnosis, from a patient treated with antithyroid drugs.

CDR3 sequence (DNA): TGTGCCAGCAGGGAAGCGTCGGGGTTTGGGAACACCGGGGAGCTGTTTTTT. Protein product: CASREASGFGNTGELFF. This rearrangement joins TRBV28 to TRBJ2-2, with D tentatively TRBD2 (5 bases). V was trimmed by 6 bases and J by 1 base, leaving 18 bases between them. This CDR3 is 17 amino acids long. Germline-derived CDR1 and CDR2 are MDHEN and SYDVKM.